What follows is one T cell receptor beta chain and its context. Its specificity is not known. The sample belongs to a study of PD-1 blockade in classical Hodgkin lymphoma. Study observations and caveats: It was CD4+ TCR diversity, not CD8+, that rose significantly by C4D1.

Generated by immunoSEQ multiplex PCR, the TCRdb table keeps only in-frame clones and is missing some. This table holds 50,000 or so clones, 85% to 90% found once. The germline CDR1 and CDR2 sequences are SGHVS and FNYEAQ. The CDR3 loop spans 18 amino acids. Unmatched junction bases numbered 14, after V lost 4 bases and J lost 2 bases. As for time point: cycle 4 day 1 (C4D1), after 5 to 7 weeks of nivolumab. All trial patients relapsed after autologous stem cell transplantation. Best responses fell into complete response, partial response or progressive disease. The sequence was collected from a human donor with classical Hodgkin lymphoma. The V and J genes are TRBV7-6 and TRBJ2-7; 10 bases are a match to TRBD2. This sample comprised peripheral blood mononuclear cells (PBMCs), obtained before the fourth cycle of nivolumab. CDR3 sequence (DNA): TGTGCCAGCAGCTCCATATCCCCCCAACTAGCGGGAACCTACGAGCAGTACTTC. Its translation is CASSSISPQLAGTYEQYF. Complete variable domain (other parts from reference TRBV7-6 and TRBJ2-7): GAGVSQSPRYKVTKRGQDVALRCDPISGHVSLYWYRQALGQGPEFLTYFNYEAQQDKSGLPNDRFSAERPEGSISTLTIQRTEQRDSAMYRCASSSISPQLAGTYEQYFGPGTRLTVT.